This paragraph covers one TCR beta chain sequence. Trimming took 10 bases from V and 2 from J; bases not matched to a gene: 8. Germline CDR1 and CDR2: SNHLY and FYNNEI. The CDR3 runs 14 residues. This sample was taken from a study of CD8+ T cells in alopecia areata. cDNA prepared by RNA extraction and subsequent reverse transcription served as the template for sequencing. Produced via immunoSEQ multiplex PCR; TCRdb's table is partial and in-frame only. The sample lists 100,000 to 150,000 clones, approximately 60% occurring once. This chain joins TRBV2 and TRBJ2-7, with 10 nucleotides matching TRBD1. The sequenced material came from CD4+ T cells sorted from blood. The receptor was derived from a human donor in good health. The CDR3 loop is CATHGQGEAYEQYF. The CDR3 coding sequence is TGTGCCACCCACGGACAGGGGGAAGCCTACGAGCAGTACTTC.